This T cell receptor beta chain originates from a study of T cells in women clearing cervical HPV infection. General study points: Repertoire richness, not evenness, was significantly elevated in CIN3+ cases versus controls.

On this clone itself: The antigen is not known. The CDR3 extends 3 residues past the end of the read, so its final part is completed from the germline J gene.

Data came from immunoSEQ multiplex PCR; TCRdb stores just in-frame clones and leaves some out. This listing includes some 26,000 clones. Germline lookup yields CDR1 SEHNR and CDR2 FQNEAQ (reference sequence). CDR3 length equals 14 residues. The V end lost 0 bases, the J end lost 1 base, and 6 bases lay between the germline ends. The specimen sequenced was blood buffy coat. This chain joins TRBV7-9 and TRBJ1-1, with a possible D match to TRBD1 (6 bases). The source of this sequence is a woman aged 18 to 69 with a cervical HPV16 infection that either progressed to CIN3+ or cleared (not recorded which). CDR3 DNA, as far as it was read: TGTGCCAGCAGCTTAGCGGGACAGAACACTGAA. This codes for CASSLAGQNTE. The whole CDR3 sequence reads CASSLAGQNTEAFF.